This TCR beta chain was identified during a study of early T cells in non-severe SARS-CoV-2 infection. At the level of the study: The study sequenced bulk RNA from unsorted whole blood, with chains unpaired. General study results and limits: CD4 and private specificities were missed by VDJdb matching, which favored anti-spike CD8 responses.

Trimming removed 4 bases from V and 3 bases from J, with 10 bases in between. The germline V gene encodes CDR1 MNHEY and CDR2 SVGAGI. The CDR3 length is 15 residues. Individual cDNA molecules received unique molecular identifiers. TCRdb re-called the 5' RACE reads with MiXCR, one entry per CDR3 protein. The data contain about 110,000 distinct CDR3 sequences, around 10% of them seen just once; the ten biggest clones take up about 7.6%. This clonotype was seen only a few times. Its specificity is not known. The rearrangement links TRBV6-5 to TRBJ2-6; TRBD2 is a possible D gene (5 bases). The source is an adult who was a healthcare worker with PCR-confirmed SARS-CoV-2 infection or an uninfected control (not recorded which). Sequenced: whole blood. The CDR3, as DNA: TGTGCCAGCAGTTCCGACTACTTTGGGGCCAACGTCCTGACTTTC. It is translated as CASSSDYFGANVLTF.